The subject of this entry is one T cell receptor (beta chain). Antigen specificity is unknown. Library preparation (for TCRbeta) was performed with unique molecular identifiers. TCRdb called the PCR reads again in MiXCR, with one record for every CDR3 protein. The table lists just under 350,000 distinct CDR3 sequences, about a sixth of them singletons. This sample is drawn from a study of T-cell reconstitution after alpha-beta-depleted transplantation in children. General study points: There were some patients whose high TCRbeta diversity at day 60 came from surviving recipient T cells and thymic progenitors. Several hundred expanded graft clones reportedly were the source of alpha-beta T cells about two months after transplant. From newly produced T cells came most of the T-cell counts and diversity one year after transplant.

The source of this sequence is a male patient between 2 and 10 years old who had a stem cell transplant for acute lymphoblastic leukemia, so the T cells may come from the graft donor. Sequenced here: PBMCs, mostly from graft donor cells, sampled 360 days after TCRalphabeta/CD19-depleted stem cell transplant.

The CDR3 loop is CASSVGLVSYEQYF. The CDR3, as DNA: TGTGCCAGCAGCGTCGGACTAGTCTCCTACGAGCAGTACTTC. The rearrangement joins TRBV9 to TRBJ2-7; 7 nucleotides line up with TRBD2. The germline CDR1 and CDR2 sequences are SGDLS and YYNGEE. The CDR3 has 14 residues. V lost 2 bases and J lost 0; bases outside the gene matches: 2.